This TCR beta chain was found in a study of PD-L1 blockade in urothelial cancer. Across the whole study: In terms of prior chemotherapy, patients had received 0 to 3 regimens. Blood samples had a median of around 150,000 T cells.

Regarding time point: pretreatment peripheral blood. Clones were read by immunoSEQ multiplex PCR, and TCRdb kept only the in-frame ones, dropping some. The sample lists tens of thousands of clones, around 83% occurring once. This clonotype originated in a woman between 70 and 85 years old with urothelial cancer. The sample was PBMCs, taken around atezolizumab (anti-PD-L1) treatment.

The CDR3: CASSYSGGSVYEQYF. CDR3 in DNA: TGTGCCAGCAGTTACTCGGGCGGGAGTGTCTACGAGCAGTACTTC. This sequence joins TRBV6-5 and TRBJ2-7; 7 nucleotides agree with TRBD2. CDR1 is MNHEY, CDR2 SVGAGI, per germline. The CDR3 has 15 amino acids. V was pared by 0 bases and J by 3 bases, with 5 bases of the junction left unmatched.